The entry that follows covers one TCR beta chain sequence. The table came from immunoSEQ multiplex PCR; TCRdb's copy has only in-frame clones and leaves some out. The repertoire has 15,000 to 20,000 clones, 80% to 90% of them found once; the top ten carry 6.5% to 9%. The germline gives CDR1 KGHSH, CDR2 LQKENI. The CDR3 runs 17 residues. Trimming took 3 bases from V and 2 from J, leaving 18 bases between them. The data stem from a study of blood T cell repertoires in COVID-19. The V and J genes are TRBV18 and TRBJ2-3; weak D call: TRBD2 (6 bases). The clonotype was recovered from a man aged 60 to 69 with acute or convalescent COVID-19. Sequencing was carried out using peripheral blood. The CDR3 reads CASSPRGLSGLTDTQYF. CDR3 nucleotide sequence: TGTGCCAGCTCACCCCGAGGGCTGAGCGGGCTCACAGATACGCAGTATTTT.